This TCR beta chain was captured in a study of T cell repertoires in cytomegalovirus infection. Study-wide background: Evidence of both CMV infection and a matching HLA type came from public TCR beta signatures.

Study-level results: The ex vivo response was dominated by HLA-C-restricted CMV-specific TCR beta clonotypes. Summed public TCR beta family frequency identified CMV carriers bearing the relevant HLA.

A single record per CDR3 protein comes from TCRdb applying MiXCR to the reads. The sample holds approximately 70,000 distinct CDR3 sequences, roughly 20% seen once. A word on this clonotype: Its target is unknown.

The source material was CD8+ T cells from cultured PBMCs, sampled from culture after CMV antigen stimulation. The source of this sequence is a human donor in good health (CMV status not recorded). Some clones in this sample may be carry-over from other donors' samples.

CDR3 region: CASSSGRDRYEQYF. DNA of the CDR3: TGTGCCAGCAGTTCCGGCAGGGATCGATACGAGCAGTACTTC. The chain uses TRBV6-5 and TRBJ2-7; D possibly corresponds to TRBD1 (5 bases). Per germline, CDR1 MNHEY and CDR2 SVGAGI. This CDR3 comprises 14 residues. Trimming cost V 4 bases and J 4 bases, with 14 bases left between them.